The source of this TCR beta chain is a study of blood T cell repertoires in COVID-19. Overall study context: Acute and convalescent COVID-19 samples came from the United States, Italy and Spain.

Measured with immunoSEQ multiplex PCR; TCRdb has only the in-frame clones, and not every one. The data hold fewer than 70,000 clones, with roughly 88% observed a single time. V was shortened by 0 bases and J by 7 bases, with 11 bases between the two germline ends. Germline V gene lookup returns CDR1 SGDLS and CDR2 YYNGEE. The CDR3 has 13 residues. Sequencing input: peripheral blood. This chain joins TRBV9 and TRBJ2-7, with D perhaps TRBD2 (5 bases). The receptor comes from a human donor in a cohort sampled during active COVID-19. In DNA form, the CDR3 reads TGTGCCAGCAGCGTAGTACTAGTAGGAGAGCAGTACTTC. The encoded protein is CASSVVLVGEQYF. The full variable domain, completed using reference TRBV9 and TRBJ2-7, is DSGVTQTPKHLITATGQRVTLRCSPRSGDLSVYWYQQSLDQGLQFLIQYYNGEERAKGNILERFSAQQFPDLHSELNLSSLELGDSALYFCASSVVLVGEQYFGPGTRLTVT.